Below are 20 T cell receptor beta chains sequenced from a single sample in a study of cytomegalovirus exposure and HLA in healthy donors. The PCR made use of 60 Vbeta and 13 Jbeta primers. The protocol was immunoSEQ multiplex PCR, while the TCRdb copy is restricted to in-frame clones and leaves out a portion. Of fewer than 55,000 clones listed, roughly 72% are singletons. Sequencing input: PBMCs. The receptor set was obtained from a woman aged 45 to 65 in good health and CMV-seropositive.

The rearrangement joins TRBV27 to TRBJ2-7, with 7 positions matching TRBD1. CDR3 length: 13 amino acids. CDR1 is MNHEY, CDR2 SMNVEV, per germline (reference sequence). V shed 2 bases, J shed 4 bases, and the junction held 2 bases outside the gene matches. The CDR3 protein is CASSLKQGYEQYF. In nucleotides, the CDR3 is TGTGCCAGCAGTTTAAAACAGGGGTACGAGCAGTACTTC.

This sequence joins TRBV9 and TRBJ2-1; 13 nucleotides line up with TRBD2. Trimming removed 3 bases from V and 3 bases from J; junction bases left unmatched: 6. The CDR3 has 17 amino acids. Germline CDR1 SGDLS, CDR2 YYNGEE. CDR3: CASSEGTSGALYNEQFF. In nucleotides, the CDR3 is TGTGCCAGCAGCGAGGGGACTAGCGGGGCCCTCTACAATGAGCAGTTCTTC.

The genes are TRBV5-4 and TRBJ2-5, with D hard to call. Trimming left V 0 bases short and J 2 bases short, with 11 bases between. The CDR3 extends over 15 amino acids. Germline V gives CDR1 SGHNT, CDR2 YYREEE (reference sequence). CDR3 sequence: CASSLGGSMQETQYF. CDR3 nucleotides: TGTGCCAGCAGCTTGGGCGGCAGCATGCAAGAGACCCAGTACTTC.

CDR3 residues: CASRNRDGVYEQYF. The CDR3 DNA reads as TGTGCCAGCAGAAACAGGGATGGGGTCTACGAGCAGTACTTC. The chain joins TRBV27 to TRBJ2-7; D perhaps matches TRBD1 (6 bases). Germline loops: CDR1 MNHEY, CDR2 SMNVEV (reference sequence). The V end was cut by 6 bases, the J end by 3 bases, with 15 bases between. CDR3 size: 14 residues.

The V and J genes are TRBV5-6 and TRBJ2-3, with D perhaps matching TRBD2 (6 bases). The V gene's germline CDR1 is SGHDT and CDR2 YYEEEE. Deletions cut 4 bases from V and 1 base from J, with 19 bases between. The CDR3 contains 17 residues. The CDR3 bases are TGTGCCAGCAGCGGGAACGTTCTAGCGACAGGCACAGATACGCAGTATTTT. Amino acid sequence: CASSGNVLATGTDTQYF.

The chain carries TRBV2 and TRBJ1-6; tentative D call: TRBD1 (5 bases). The CDR3 is 14 amino acids. CDR1 and CDR2 from the germline V gene are SNHLY and FYNNEI. V was trimmed by 4 bases and J by 10 bases, leaving 14 bases between them. CDR3 bases: TGTGCCAGCAGTGTGAAGGGGAACTTCTCACCCCTCCACTTT. Amino acid sequence: CASSVKGNFSPLHF. Complete variable domain (other parts from reference TRBV2 and TRBJ1-6): EPEVTQTPSHQVTQMGQEVILRCVPISNHLYFYWYRQILGQKVEFLVSFYNNEISEKSEIFDDQFSVERPDGSNFTLKIRSTKLEDSAMYFCASSVKGNFSPLHFGNGTRLTVT.

This sequence joins TRBV15 and TRBJ2-3, with TRBD2 matching over 11 bases. Losses at the gene ends were 0 bases for V and 4 bases for J; bases not matched to a gene: 0. From germline, CDR1 is LNHNV and CDR2 YYDKDF (reference sequence). The CDR3 has 15 residues. CDR3 sequence reads: CATSRDSGGADTQYF. In DNA form, the CDR3 reads TGTGCCACCAGCAGAGATAGCGGGGGGGCAGATACGCAGTATTTT.

The DNA of the CDR3 is TGTGCCATCAGTTCATCCTTTGGGAGGGGGGGACGAACTTACGAGCAGTACTTC. This sequence encodes CAISSSFGRGGRTYEQYF. The gene calls are TRBV10-3 and TRBJ2-7; TRBD2 is a possible D gene (7 bases). The CDR3 is 18 amino acids. V was pared by 5 bases and J by 4 bases, with 27 bases between. Per the germline V gene, CDR1 is ENHRY and CDR2 is SYGVKD.

The chain joins TRBV10-3 to TRBJ2-3, with 11 bases identical to TRBD2. This CDR3 is built from 16 residues. Germline V gene data show CDR1 as ENHRY and CDR2 as SYGVKD. V shed 7 bases and J 0 bases; nucleotides not matched to a gene: 6. In nucleotides, the CDR3 is TGTGCCATCACGGCTAGCGGGGGGCGTAGCACAGATACGCAGTATTTT. It encodes CAITASGGRSTDTQYF.

The chain combines TRBV7-2 with TRBJ2-7, with D possibly matching TRBD1 (6 bases). CDR1 SGHTA and CDR2 FQGNSA come from the germline V gene. CDR3 length equals 13 residues. V was cut by 5 bases and J by 1 base, with 9 bases left in between. CDR3 region: CASSLDRSYEQYF. The CDR3 coding sequence is TGTGCCAGCAGCCTTGACAGGTCCTACGAGCAGTACTTC.

This clone has only one observation. The chain uses TRBV13 and TRBJ2-1, with 9 bases fitting TRBD1. The CDR3 contains 14 residues. Trimming removed 7 bases from V and 4 bases from J; junction bases left unmatched: 5. Germline V CDR1 and CDR2: PRHDT, FYEKMQ (reference sequence). The CDR3 loop is CASTLGQGYNEQFF. In DNA, the CDR3 is TGTGCCAGCACCCTGGGACAGGGTTACAATGAGCAGTTCTTC.

This chain uses TRBV9 with TRBJ1-2, with 9 bases identical to TRBD1. From germline, CDR1 is SGDLS and CDR2 YYNGEE. After removal of 0 bases from V and 7 bases from J, the junction contained 4 bases not matched to a gene. The CDR3 is made up of 14 amino acids. CDR3 DNA sequence: TGTGCCAGCAGCGTAGGACAGGGGGTATTTGGCTACACCTTC. Amino acid sequence: CASSVGQGVFGYTF.

The chain uses TRBV2 and TRBJ2-1; D is possibly TRBD2 (6 bases). V lost 6 bases and J lost 12, with 24 bases in between. Germline V CDR1 and CDR2: SNHLY, FYNNEI. There are 15 residues in the CDR3. CDR3 in DNA: TGTGCCAGCAGGGACTCAAGACTAGTGGGTTATGGGCAGTTCTTC. Its protein product is CASRDSRLVGYGQFF.

This chain joins TRBV6-1 and TRBJ2-7, with 9 bases identical to TRBD2. The CDR3 runs 15 residues. CDR1 is MNHNS, CDR2 SASEGT, per germline. V lost 10 bases, J lost 2 bases, and 12 bases stayed unmatched. For the CDR3, the DNA is TGTGCCACTACCTTTAGCGGGAGCACCACCTACGAGCAGTACTTC. This sequence encodes CATTFSGSTTYEQYF.

CDR3 bases: TGTGCCAGCAGCTTAAGTGGGCTCTATGGCTACACCTTC. It codes for CASSLSGLYGYTF. V gene TRBV7-3 combines with J gene TRBJ1-2, with unresolved D. Per germline, CDR1 SGHTA and CDR2 FQGTGA. The CDR3 is 13 residues long. Trimming cost V 1 base and J 4 bases, with 7 bases left between them. Full variable domain (missing parts from reference TRBV7-3 and TRBJ1-2): GAGVSQTPSNKVTEKGKYVELRCDPISGHTALYWYRQSLGQGPEFLIYFQGTGAADDSGLPNDRFFAVRPEGSVSTLKIQRTERGDSAVYLCASSLSGLYGYTFGSGTRLTVV.

This chain links TRBV4-1 with TRBJ1-2, with D unresolved. This CDR3 is built from 15 residues. V shed 0 bases and J shed 2 bases, with 10 bases lying between them. Germline CDR1 and CDR2: MGHRA and YSYEKL. CDR3 coding DNA: TGCGCCAGCAGCCAAGAGGAACAGAAAAACTATGGCTACACCTTC. This translates into CASSQEEQKNYGYTF.

The chain combines TRBV11-3 with TRBJ2-1; TRBD2 aligns across 9 bases. The CDR3 length is 16 residues. The V gene end was trimmed by 5 bases and the J gene end by 7 bases; junction bases not matched to a gene: 12. CDR1 is SGHNT and CDR2 is YENEEA in the germline V gene. The CDR3 bases are TGTGCCAGCAGCCCGAGGCGTAGCGGGAGCTGGAATGAGCAGTTCTTC. Its protein is CASSPRRSGSWNEQFF.

This chain connects TRBV6-5 to TRBJ2-5; 14 bases map to TRBD2. The CDR3 is 16 amino acids. Germline V gene lookup returns CDR1 MNHEY and CDR2 SVGAGI. The junction had 1 base not matched to a gene; V was cut back by 0 bases and J by 4 bases. The CDR3 DNA reads TGTGCCAGCAGTTACTCCGGGACTAGCGGGGGAGAGACCCAGTACTTC. It codes for CASSYSGTSGGETQYF.

The V and J genes are TRBV28 and TRBJ1-2, with a weak D call TRBD1 (5 bases). Deletions cut 7 bases from V and 8 bases from J, with 14 bases between. Germline CDR1 reads MDHEN; CDR2 reads SYDVKM. The CDR3 runs 12 residues. CDR3 sequence (DNA): TGTGCCAGCACCAAGGGGTTTAACGGCTACACCTTC. It encodes CASTKGFNGYTF.

J is TRBJ2-3 and V is TRBV7-2, with D possibly matching TRBD2 (5 bases). V lost 2 bases and J lost 0, with 9 bases in between. The CDR3 is 15 amino acids. CDR1 is SGHTA and CDR2 is FQGNSA in the germline V gene. CDR3 coding DNA: TGTGCCAGCAGCTTAATAGCGACGAGCACAGATACGCAGTATTTT. Translation: CASSLIATSTDTQYF.